This entry features one T cell receptor (beta chain) sequence. Its antigen is undetermined. The sample originates from a study of cytomegalovirus exposure and HLA in healthy donors. Study overall: Of all 400 or so donors who were genotyped, around 82% belonged to the Caucasian-associated ancestry cluster. Study conclusions and caveats: Most of the TCR beta V segments (in an earlier analysis) were productive either about 87% or about 30% of the time. There were a few CMV-associated chains whose specificity for CMV antigens was confirmed in vitro. Fewer N-insertions (relative to the roughly 700-donor mean) were reportedly seen in an Asian-associated ancestry cluster in a later analysis.

PCR used 60 Vbeta primers and 13 Jbeta primers. The protocol was immunoSEQ multiplex PCR, while the TCRdb copy is restricted to in-frame clones and leaves out a portion. The sample yields approximately 170,000 clones, around 80% seen once. Germline V gives CDR1 SGHVS, CDR2 FQNEAQ. The CDR3 is 14 residues long. The V end lost 3 bases, the J end lost 1 base, and 6 bases lay between the germline ends. The rearrangement links TRBV7-8 to TRBJ2-2; weak D call: TRBD2 (6 bases). The receptor was derived from a male donor in good health and CMV-seronegative. Sequencing was done on a sample of PBMCs. This CDR3 is CASSFGGNTGELFF. DNA for the CDR3: TGTGCCAGCAGCTTCGGGGGGAACACCGGGGAGCTGTTTTTT.